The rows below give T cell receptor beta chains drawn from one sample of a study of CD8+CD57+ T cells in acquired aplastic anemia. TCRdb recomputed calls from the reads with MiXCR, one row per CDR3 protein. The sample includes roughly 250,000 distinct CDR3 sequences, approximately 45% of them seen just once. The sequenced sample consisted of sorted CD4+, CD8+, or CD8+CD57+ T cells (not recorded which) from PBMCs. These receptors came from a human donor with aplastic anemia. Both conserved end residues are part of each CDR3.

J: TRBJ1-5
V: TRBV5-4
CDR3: CASSPGPGGDQPQHF

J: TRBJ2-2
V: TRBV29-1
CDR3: CSVARGRNTGELFF

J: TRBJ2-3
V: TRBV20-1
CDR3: CSGTGGTDTQYF

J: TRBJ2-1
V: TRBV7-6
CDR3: CASGPGTNNEQFF

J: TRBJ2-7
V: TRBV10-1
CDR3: CASSEERYEQYF

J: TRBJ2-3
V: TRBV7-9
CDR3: CASSSTGSSTDTQYF

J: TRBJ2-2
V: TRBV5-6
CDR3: CASNIEQGQDTGELSW

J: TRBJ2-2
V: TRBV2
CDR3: CASSARRTGELFF

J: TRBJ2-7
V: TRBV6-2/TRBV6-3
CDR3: CASKTRTGRNEQYF

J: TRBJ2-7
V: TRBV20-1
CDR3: CSARDGENSYEQYF

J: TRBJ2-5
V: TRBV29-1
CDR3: CSVLRGRETQYF

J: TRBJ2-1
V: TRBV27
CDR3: CASSLFIAGTGMLNEQFF

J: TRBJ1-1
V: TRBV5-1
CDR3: CASSSTEAFF

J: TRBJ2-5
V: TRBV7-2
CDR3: CASSSNREETQYF

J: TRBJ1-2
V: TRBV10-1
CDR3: CASPTGNYGYTF

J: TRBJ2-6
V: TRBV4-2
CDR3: CASNVLEGGSGANVLTF

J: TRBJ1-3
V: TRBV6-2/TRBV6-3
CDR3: CASSQDLDFSGNTIYF

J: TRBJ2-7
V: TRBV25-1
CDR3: CAMSPDRTYEQYF

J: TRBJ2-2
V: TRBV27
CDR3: CASSLSVRGAGELFF

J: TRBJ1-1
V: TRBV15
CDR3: CATSREGRVEKNTEAFF

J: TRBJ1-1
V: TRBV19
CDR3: CASRGQGTEAFF

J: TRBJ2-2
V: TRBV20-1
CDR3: CSAREPRESGELFF

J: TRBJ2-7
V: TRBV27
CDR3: CASSFSTGDHSYEQYF

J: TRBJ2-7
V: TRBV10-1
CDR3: CAPQHSRGGRGIKNEQYF

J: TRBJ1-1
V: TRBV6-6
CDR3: CASSYPFGRDPAFF

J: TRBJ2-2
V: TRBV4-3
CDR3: CASSQEGVAGANTGELFF

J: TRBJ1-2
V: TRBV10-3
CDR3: CAISESGPYPHGYTF